One sample yielded the 10 T cell receptor beta chains listed below, sequenced in a study of control samples from healthy donors and cancer patients. Profiling relied on immunoSEQ multiplex PCR, and the TCRdb table lists in-frame clones only, not all of them. The table has about 69,000 clones, 84% seen once. Sequenced input: PBMCs. The source of these receptors is a woman aged 45-59 years with lung cancer.

The rearrangement uses TRBV28 and TRBJ1-5, with a weak D call TRBD1 (6 bases). Germline CDR1 is MDHEN and CDR2 is SYDVKM. This CDR3 spans 13 amino acids. Trimming took 7 bases from V and 4 from J, leaving 11 bases between them. In DNA, the CDR3 is TGTGCCAGCAATCGACAGGTTAATCAGCCCCAGCATTTT. It translates to CASNRQVNQPQHF.

The chain employs TRBV19 and TRBJ2-2; TRBD1 is a possible D gene (6 bases). Trimming removed 8 bases from V and 3 bases from J, with 13 bases in between. This CDR3 has 14 amino acids. Germline V CDR1 and CDR2: LNHDA, SQIVND (reference sequence). CDR3 amino acids: CASLDRWDTGELFF. DNA for the CDR3: TGTGCCAGTCTCGACAGGTGGGACACCGGGGAGCTGTTTTTT. The full variable domain, its missing parts supplied by reference TRBV19 and TRBJ2-2, is DGGITQSPKYLFRKEGQNVTLSCEQNLNHDAMYWYRQDPGQGLRLIYYSQIVNDFQKGDIAEGYSVSREKKESFPLTVTSAQKNPTAFYLCASLDRWDTGELFFGEGSRLTVL.

The chain joins TRBV20-1 to TRBJ2-7; D may be TRBD2 (5 bases). The V and J ends lost 5 bases and 4 bases respectively, with 9 bases between them. Germline CDR1 reads DFQATT; CDR2 reads SNEGSKA (reference sequence). The CDR3 runs to 11 residues. This CDR3 is CSARREYEQYF. CDR3 DNA sequence: TGCAGTGCTCGACGGGAATACGAGCAGTACTTC.

The J gene is TRBJ2-5, the V gene TRBV10-2; D unclear. CDR1 and CDR2 (germline): WSHSY, SAAADI. The CDR3 spans 13 residues. V lost 5 bases to trimming and J lost 4 bases, with 11 bases between them. The CDR3 bases are TGCGCCAGCAGTTGGGCAGTCGGAGAGACCCAGTACTTC. Amino acid sequence: CASSWAVGETQYF.

The V and J genes are TRBV7-2 and TRBJ2-5; 7 bases match TRBD1. The germline V gene has CDR1 SGHTA and CDR2 FQGNSA. CDR3 length: 14 amino acids. J gave up 3 bases and V 7 bases, and 8 bases lay outside the gene matches. The CDR3: CASNHGQVEETQYF. The CDR3 region has the DNA TGTGCCAGCAACCACGGACAGGTCGAAGAGACCCAGTACTTC.

The V call is TRBV29-1, the J call TRBJ2-2; tentatively, D is TRBD1 (5 bases). With 2 bases removed from V and 5 bases from J, the gap between germline ends came to 6 bases. Per germline, CDR1 SQVTM and CDR2 ANQGSEA. This CDR3 is built from 12 residues. The CDR3 DNA sequence: TGCAGCGTTGAACACAGGACCGGGGAGCTGTTTTTT. This gives the protein CSVEHRTGELFF.

The V call is TRBV5-6, the J call TRBJ1-1, with D perhaps matching TRBD1 (5 bases). The CDR3 contains 14 residues. Trimming took 1 base from V and 11 from J, leaving 18 bases between them. CDR1 is SGHDT and CDR2 is YYEEEE in the germline V gene. CDR3 DNA sequence: TGTGCCAGCAGCTTGTGGGTTCATCGGGGGTTGGCTTTCTTT. Translating gives CASSLWVHRGLAFF.

This sequence joins TRBV5-5 and TRBJ2-3; D is unclear. Germline CDR1 reads SGHKS; CDR2 reads YYEKEE (reference sequence). Between the trimmed V and J ends, which lost 0 bases and 2 bases, there was a span of 13 bases. The CDR3 contains 16 residues. Written as DNA, the CDR3 is TGTGCCAGCAGCTTGGTGAACATGGGATTCACAGATACGCAGTATTTT. As protein: CASSLVNMGFTDTQYF.

V and J are TRBV7-2 and TRBJ1-2; D unresolved. V lost 2 bases to trimming and J lost 2 bases, with 9 bases between them. This CDR3 comprises 14 residues. Germline V gives CDR1 SGHTA, CDR2 FQGNSA. Here the CDR3 DNA reads TGTGCCAGCAGCTTACATACCGAGAACTATGGCTACACCTTC. This codes for CASSLHTENYGYTF.

This clone has just one count. The chain recombines TRBV5-1 with TRBJ1-1; 7 bases are a match to TRBD1. V was pared by 3 bases and J by 4 bases, with 9 bases of the junction left unmatched. CDR3 size: 15 residues. Germline values: CDR1 SGHRS, CDR2 YFSETQ. The CDR3 region is CASSSATGRGTEAFF. DNA for the CDR3: TGCGCCAGCAGCTCCGCGACAGGGAGGGGCACTGAAGCTTTCTTT.